A selection of T cell receptor beta chains follows, all from one sample in a study of regulatory T cells in long-lasting Graves disease. Via MiXCR, TCRdb re-called the multiplex PCR reads, giving one row per CDR3 protein. The sample carries 450,000 to 600,000 distinct CDR3 sequences, approximately 12% recorded once. This sample was shared with a second study, whose subject was T cells in Graves' hyperthyroidism and ophthalmopathy.

The sample in question was peripheral blood mononuclear cells (PBMCs), obtained at new diagnosis, from a patient treated with antithyroid drugs. The source of these receptors is a man aged 25 to 45 with Graves disease. Each CDR3 is given with its conserved first and last residue. A D gene is named only where the DNA matches it firmly. Clone size is shown for a subset of rows, as once, few, many or a class of expanded clone.

>TRBJ2-1|many|TRBV3-1|TRBD2
CASSQGLAGVSEQFF
TGTGCCAGCAGCCAAGGACTAGCGGGAGTTAGTGAGCAGTTCTTC
>TRBJ1-2|.|TRBV6-1|.
CASSPTTQGPYGYTF
TGTGCCAGCAGTCCTACTACTCAGGGGCCCTATGGCTACACCTTC
>TRBJ2-5|.|TRBV7-9|.
CASSSGEAQYF
TGTGCCAGCAGCTCGGGGGAGGCCCAGTACTTC
>TRBJ2-4|many|TRBV20-1|TRBD2
CSASGALAENIQYF
TGCAGTGCTAGTGGGGCACTAGCGGAAAACATTCAGTACTTC
>TRBJ1-1|many|TRBV7-9|.
CASSFSRTANTEAFF
TGTGCCAGCAGTTTTAGTCGGACAGCGAACACTGAAGCTTTCTTT
>TRBJ2-5|few|TRBV29-1|TRBD2
CSVRLAGDQETQYF
TGCAGCGTTCGACTAGCGGGAGACCAAGAGACCCAGTACTTC
>TRBJ2-5|.|TRBV4-1|.
CASSQAPPGSTLQETQYF
TGCGCCAGCAGCCAAGCTCCCCCCGGGAGTACCCTTCAAGAGACCCAGTACTTC
>TRBJ2-5|few|TRBV10-1|.
CASSESTQETQYF
TGCGCCAGCAGTGAGTCGACTCAAGAGACCCAGTACTTC
>TRBJ2-1|.|TRBV10-2|.
CATETRSYLSSYNEQFF
TGCGCCACCGAGACTAGGTCCTACCTGAGCTCCTACAATGAGCAGTTCTTC
>TRBJ1-5|many|TRBV6-1|.
CASSQEVGGTRQPQHF
TGTGCCAGCAGCCAGGAGGTGGGGGGCACCCGTCAGCCCCAGCATTTT
>TRBJ1-2|many|TRBV20-1|.
CSARDPRGRYGYTF
TGCAGTGCTAGAGATCCCAGGGGCCGTTATGGCTACACCTTC